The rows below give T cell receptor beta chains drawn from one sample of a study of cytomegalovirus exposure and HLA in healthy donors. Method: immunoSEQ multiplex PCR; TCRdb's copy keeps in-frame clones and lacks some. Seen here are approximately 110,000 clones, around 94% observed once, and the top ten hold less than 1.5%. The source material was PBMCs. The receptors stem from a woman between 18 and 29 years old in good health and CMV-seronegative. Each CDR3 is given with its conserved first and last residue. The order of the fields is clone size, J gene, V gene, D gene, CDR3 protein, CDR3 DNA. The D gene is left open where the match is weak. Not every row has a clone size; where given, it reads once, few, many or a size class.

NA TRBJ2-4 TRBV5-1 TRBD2 CASRLAGLASGNIQYF TGCGCCAGCAGATTGGCGGGATTGGCTAGCGGAAACATTCAGTACTTC
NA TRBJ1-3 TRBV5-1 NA CASSPSGVSSGNTIYF TGCGCCAGCAGCCCCTCGGGGGTCAGCTCTGGAAACACCATATATTTT
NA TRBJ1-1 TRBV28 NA CASSQQGTEAFF TGTGCCAGCAGCCAGCAGGGGACTGAAGCTTTCTTT
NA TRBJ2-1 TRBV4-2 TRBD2 CASSQALAGAPSSYNEQFF TGTGCCAGCAGCCAAGCGCTAGCGGGAGCCCCCAGCTCCTACAATGAGCAGTTCTTC
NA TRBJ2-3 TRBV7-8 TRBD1 CASSSQRDSPDTQYF TGTGCCAGCAGCTCCCAAAGGGACAGTCCAGATACGCAGTATTTT
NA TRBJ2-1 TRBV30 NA CAWSILERGNEQFF TGTGCCTGGAGTATCTTAGAACGGGGCAATGAGCAGTTCTTC
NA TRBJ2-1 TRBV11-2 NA CASSLGGLVRYEQFF TGTGCCAGCAGCTTAGGGGGCCTAGTACGATATGAGCAGTTCTTC
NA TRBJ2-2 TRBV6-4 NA CASSTLSANTGELFF TGTGCCAGCAGTACTTTATCCGCGAACACCGGGGAGCTGTTTTTT
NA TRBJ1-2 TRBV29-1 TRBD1 CSVAGTGRGYTF TGCAGCGTTGCTGGGACAGGGCGAGGCTACACCTTC
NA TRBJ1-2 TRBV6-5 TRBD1 CASSASGQGAGGYTF TGTGCCAGCAGTGCCTCGGGACAGGGGGCGGGTGGCTACACCTTC
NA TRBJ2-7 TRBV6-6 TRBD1 CASSFYRTGSLNEQYF TGTGCCAGCAGTTTCTATCGGACAGGGAGTTTGAACGAGCAGTACTTC
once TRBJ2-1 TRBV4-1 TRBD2 CASSQARTGGQDEQFF TGCGCCAGCAGCCAAGCTCGGACGGGAGGGCAAGATGAGCAGTTCTTC
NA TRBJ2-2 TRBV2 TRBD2 CASSDGASGFGELFF TGTGCCAGCAGTGATGGGGCTAGCGGGTTTGGGGAGCTGTTTTTT
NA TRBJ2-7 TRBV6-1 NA CASSETYQGNEQYF TGTGCCAGCAGTGAAACATACCAGGGTAACGAGCAGTACTTC
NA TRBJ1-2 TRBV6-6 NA CASSQQTYYGYTF TGTGCCAGCAGTCAACAGACGTACTATGGCTACACCTTC
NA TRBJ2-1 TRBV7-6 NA CASSLVIEGGQAEQFF TGTGCCAGCAGCTTAGTGATTGAGGGGGGGCAGGCTGAGCAGTTCTTC
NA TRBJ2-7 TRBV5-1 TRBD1 CASSLWGQGAAYEQYF TGCGCCAGCAGCTTGTGGGGGCAGGGGGCAGCCTACGAGCAGTACTTC
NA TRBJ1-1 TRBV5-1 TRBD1 CASSWGRTGTEAFF TGCGCCAGCAGCTGGGGGCGGACAGGGACTGAAGCTTTCTTT
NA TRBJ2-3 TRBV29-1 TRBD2 CSVEGASGWREDTQYF TGCAGCGTTGAAGGGGCTAGCGGGTGGAGGGAAGATACGCAGTATTTT
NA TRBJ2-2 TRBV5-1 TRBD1 CATHKGQGETGELFF TGCGCCACCCACAAGGGACAGGGGGAGACCGGGGAGCTGTTTTTT
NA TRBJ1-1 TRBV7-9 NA CASTLGVYTEAFF TGTGCCAGCACCTTAGGCGTTTACACTGAAGCTTTCTTT
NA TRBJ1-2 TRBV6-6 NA CASSYREGVGFGYTF TGTGCCAGCAGTTACAGGGAGGGGGTCGGCTTTGGCTACACCTTC
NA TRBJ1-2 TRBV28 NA CASSLSYYGYTF TGTGCCAGCAGTTTAAGCTACTATGGCTACACCTTC
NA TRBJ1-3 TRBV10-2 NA CASRGGPSGNTIYF TGCGCCAGCAGGGGGGGGCCCTCTGGAAACACCATATATTTT
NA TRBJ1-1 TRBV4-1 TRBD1 CASSQDPGTGVGTEAFF TGCGCCAGCAGCCAAGATCCCGGGACAGGGGTCGGCACTGAAGCTTTCTTT
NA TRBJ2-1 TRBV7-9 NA CASSFKSEQFF TGTGCCAGCAGCTTTAAGAGTGAGCAGTTCTTC
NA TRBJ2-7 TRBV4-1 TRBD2 CASSHRLAGAYEQYF TGCGCCAGCAGCCACAGACTAGCGGGGGCCTACGAGCAGTACTTC
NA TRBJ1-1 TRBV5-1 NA CASSFQGPNTEAFF TGCGCCAGCAGCTTCCAGGGGCCAAACACTGAAGCTTTCTTT
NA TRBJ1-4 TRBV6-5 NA CASSYNREGSEKLFF TGTGCCAGCAGTTACAACCGGGAGGGGAGTGAAAAACTGTTTTTT
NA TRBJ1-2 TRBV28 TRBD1 CASSQTDRGYGYTF TGTGCCAGCAGCCAAACGGACAGGGGATATGGCTACACCTTC
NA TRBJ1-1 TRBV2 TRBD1 CASTLGGQYTEAFF TGTGCCAGCACCCTAGGGGGACAGTACACTGAAGCTTTCTTT
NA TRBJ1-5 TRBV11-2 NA CASSLGGGPQHF TGTGCCAGCAGCTTAGGCGGGGGGCCCCAGCATTTT
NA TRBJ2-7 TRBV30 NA CAWSTSGWEQYF TGTGCCTGGAGTACTTCCGGTTGGGAGCAGTACTTC